In this sample, the clone carrying this T cell receptor (beta chain) turned up a few times. Antigen specificity is unknown. The sample originates from a study of T cell repertoires in cytomegalovirus infection. About the research overall: Indicated by public TCR beta signatures were CMV infection and matching HLA type. Study results and caveats: Cumulative frequency of public TCR beta families picked out carriers of CMV plus the relevant HLA.

Using its own MiXCR run on the reads, TCRdb lists one record per CDR3 protein. The sample consists of about 160,000 distinct CDR3 sequences, less than 25% of them appearing once. The CDR3 spans 17 residues. Trimming cost V 2 bases and J 6 bases, with 21 bases left between them. Germline CDR1 reads SGHAT; CDR2 reads FQNNGV. The rearrangement links TRBV11-2 to TRBJ2-3; either TRBD1 or TRBD2 may supply D (7 bases each). This sequence was found in a human donor in good health (CMV status not recorded). Some clones in this sample may be carry-over from other donors' samples. The sequences come from CD8+ T cells from cultured PBMCs, collected from culture after CMV antigen stimulation. CDR3 nucleotides: TGTGCCAGCAGCTTACGCAGGGGGGGGGGTCCTCGGGATACGCAGTATTTT. It translates to CASSLRRGGGPRDTQYF.